This T cell receptor (beta chain) is from a study of cytomegalovirus exposure and HLA in healthy donors. Study summary: There were a few hundred genotyped donors. Of these, roughly 86% fell in the genetic ancestry cluster associated with self-reported Caucasian donors. Findings and caveats of the study: Previous analysis showed most TCR beta V segments were productive about 90% or about 30% of the time. TCR beta sequences numbering over 15,000 were associated with HLA alleles at 0.05 false discovery rate in a later analysis.

About this clone itself: Antigen: not known. A read error may produce the germline difference seen at one junction end.

Researchers ran the PCR with 60 Vbeta and 13 Jbeta primers. Method: immunoSEQ multiplex PCR; TCRdb's copy keeps in-frame clones and lacks some. This table holds approximately 200,000 clones, around three quarters found once. Donors had nominal health at sampling but likely had unrecorded immune exposures. This clonotype was sampled from a woman aged 18-29 years in good health and CMV-seronegative. Sequenced input: PBMCs.

Here the CDR3 reads CASSYSGQGAWNF. As DNA, the CDR3 is TGTGCCAGCAGTTACTCGGGACAGGGGGCTTGGAACTTC. The chain is built from TRBV6-6 and TRBJ1-2, with TRBD1 matching over 12 bases. Germline V lookup: CDR1 MNHNY, CDR2 SVGAGI (reference sequence). CDR3 length equals 13 residues.